This T cell receptor beta chain was documented in a study of blood T cells in healthy people across ages. Study outcomes and limitations: Age brought a roughly linear fall in TCR beta diversity measured per million T cells.

This clonotype was observed a few times. Antigen specificity is unknown. The CDR3 sequence is 14 residues long. Germline loops: CDR1 SQVTM, CDR2 ANQGSEA. V lost 4 bases and J lost 5; bases outside the gene matches: 8. Next came a second PCR, run for roughly 6 to 11 cycles, which used a sample-barcoded 5' primer along with a J-beta primer mix. The template-switch adaptor, which had 12 random nucleotides, put a tag on each cDNA molecule. TCRdb re-called the 5' RACE reads with MiXCR, one entry per CDR3 protein. The sample includes around 1,000,000 distinct CDR3 sequences, under 30% of them seen just once. This same sample was also part of a study on T cells of mothers and their children. This second study notes: The donors comprised six children and their three healthy Caucasian mothers. Thymic selection shapes TCR recombination output similarly in related and unrelated pairs.

The origin of this receptor is a girl aged 2 to 9 in good health. The specimen sequenced was blood. This rearrangement joins TRBV29-1 to TRBJ2-5; 9 bases line up with TRBD2. CDR3 sequence (DNA): TGCAGCGTTGTGGGCGGGAGGGCCCCGGAGACCCAGTACTTC. Translation gives CSVVGGRAPETQYF.